Listed below are T cell receptor beta chains from one sample, sequenced in a study of blood T cell repertoires in COVID-19. Clones were sequenced by immunoSEQ multiplex PCR, and TCRdb holds only the in-frame ones, with some missing. The sample carries fewer than 85,000 clones, around 90% recorded once. The sample taken for sequencing was peripheral blood. The origin of the receptors is a man between 45 and 60 years old with active COVID-19. Both conserved end residues are part of each CDR3. A D gene is named only where the DNA matches it firmly. Size is stated for part of the rows, as once, few or many counts, or as a class when the clone is expanded.

DNA	CDR3	size	J	length	V	D
TGTGCCAGCAGTTGGGAAGGGGGTAGCTATGGCTACACCTTC	CASSWEGGSYGYTF	.	TRBJ1-2	14	TRBV27	.
TGTGCCAGCAGCGTAGATGAGGGTAGCTCCTACAATGAGCAGTTCTTC	CASSVDEGSSYNEQFF	.	TRBJ2-1	16	TRBV9	.
TGTGCCATCAGTGACCCAGGGGGCGCGGTCACCGGGGAGCTGTTTTTT	CAISDPGGAVTGELFF	.	TRBJ2-2	16	TRBV10-3	TRBD1
TGTGCCAGCTCACCACCGGCCAGGGCCCACGAGCAGTACTTC	CASSPPARAHEQYF	.	TRBJ2-7	14	TRBV18	.
TGTGCCATCAGTGAGGGGGCGGGAGGGCCCCTCTTC	CAISEGAGGPLF	.	TRBJ2-1	12	TRBV10-3	TRBD2
TGTGCCAGCAGCTTAAGACAGGGTGGGAGCTATGGCTACACCTTC	CASSLRQGGSYGYTF	.	TRBJ1-2	15	TRBV5-4	TRBD1
TGTGCCAGCAGCCCACGGACATGGGCTAGGGATGGCTACACCTTC	CASSPRTWARDGYTF	.	TRBJ1-2	15	TRBV13	.
TGTGCCAGCAGCCTAACTAGCGGGAGGGCCACAGATACGCAGTATTTT	CASSLTSGRATDTQYF	.	TRBJ2-3	16	TRBV14	TRBD2
TGTGCCAGCAGCCCCAGCGGGAGCTCCTACGAGCAGTACTTC	CASSPSGSSYEQYF	.	TRBJ2-7	14	TRBV7-9	TRBD2
TGTGCCAGCAGCCAACGGGGAGTGACCTACAATGAGCAGTTCTTC	CASSQRGVTYNEQFF	.	TRBJ2-1	15	TRBV3-1/TRBV3-2	.
TGTGCCAGCAGCAAGGGACAGTTAATTTTAGAGACCCAGTACTTC	CASSKGQLILETQYF	.	TRBJ2-5	15	TRBV7-6	TRBD1
TGTGCCAGCAAGGAGGGAGGGGTGGGGGTACTAGCCAAAAACATTCAGTACTTC	CASKEGGVGVLAKNIQYF	.	TRBJ2-4	18	TRBV28	TRBD2
TGTGCCAGCCAGGGACAGATGAACACTGAAGCTTTCTTT	CASQGQMNTEAFF	.	TRBJ1-1	13	TRBV28	TRBD1
TGTGCCAGCAGCCTAGGGACAGGGAGCTCCTACGAGCAGTACTTC	CASSLGTGSSYEQYF	.	TRBJ2-7	15	TRBV7-3	TRBD1
TGTGCCAGCACCACGAACACCGGGGAGCTGTTTTTT	CASTTNTGELFF	.	TRBJ2-2	12	TRBV11-3	.
TGTGCCAGCAGCTCCCGACAGGGTAACCAGCCCCAGCATTTT	CASSSRQGNQPQHF	.	TRBJ1-5	14	TRBV7-2	TRBD1
TGCGCCAGCAGCCCCTGGGGGACTAGCGAAGACATTCAGTACTTC	CASSPWGTSEDIQYF	.	TRBJ2-4	15	TRBV5-1	TRBD2
TGTGCCAGCAGTGAAGACGGTGGGGCGAATCCGCGCTATGGCTACACCTTC	CASSEDGGANPRYGYTF	.	TRBJ1-2	17	TRBV2	.
TGTGCCAGCAGCAAAGAAACTAGCCGCCAAGAGACCCAGTACTTC	CASSKETSRQETQYF	.	TRBJ2-5	15	TRBV21-1	.
TGTGCCAGCAGTTTAAACAGGGTGGATGAGCAGTTCTTC	CASSLNRVDEQFF	.	TRBJ2-1	13	TRBV2	.
TGTGCCAGCAGCTTAGGTCCGGTCGCGGGGCGGACTGAAGCTTTCTTT	CASSLGPVAGRTEAFF	.	TRBJ1-1	16	TRBV11-2	.
TGTGCCAGCAGTTTGCCAGGGTTACTAAACAATGAGCAGTTCTTC	CASSLPGLLNNEQFF	.	TRBJ2-1	15	TRBV7-9	.
TGTGCCAGCAGGAATAGCGGGGGCCTGAATCAGTACTTC	CASRNSGGLNQYF	once	TRBJ2-7	13	TRBV12-3/TRBV12-4	TRBD2
TGTGCCAGCAGCTTAAGGGGCCTGGAGACCCAGTACTTC	CASSLRGLETQYF	once	TRBJ2-5	13	TRBV11-3	.
TGCGCCAGCAGTCAATGGGTCGGGACTAGCAGATCTTACAATGAGCAGTTCTTC	CASSQWVGTSRSYNEQFF	many	TRBJ2-1	18	TRBV23-1	TRBD2
TGTGCCATCAGTGTGCGGACATTCGCTTCACCCCTCCACTTT	CAISVRTFASPLHF	.	TRBJ1-6	14	TRBV10-3	.
TGTGCCAGCAGCGGAGACGGGGGGGGAGATTCACCCCTCCACTTT	CASSGDGGGDSPLHF	.	TRBJ1-6	15	TRBV5-6	.
TGTGCCAGCAGTTTAAATACAGGGGGCCTCTACAATGAGCAGTTCTTC	CASSLNTGGLYNEQFF	.	TRBJ2-1	16	TRBV28	TRBD1
TGTGCCAGCACTGAAGGAGTTTTCTACGAGCAGTACTTC	CASTEGVFYEQYF	.	TRBJ2-7	13	TRBV2	.
TGTGCCAGCAGCTTAGTCGGGGGGAGTAATTCACCCCTCCACTTT	CASSLVGGSNSPLHF	.	TRBJ1-6	15	TRBV7-2	.
TGTGCCAGCAGCCTAGGACAGGGGGTCTATGAGCAGTTCTTC	CASSLGQGVYEQFF	.	TRBJ2-1	14	TRBV5-6	TRBD1
TGTGCCAGCAGCTTAATGAGGGTAACAGATACGCAGTATTTT	CASSLMRVTDTQYF	.	TRBJ2-3	14	TRBV7-9	.
TGTGCCAGCAGCGCGGGGACAGGCAATCAGCCCCAGCATTTT	CASSAGTGNQPQHF	.	TRBJ1-5	14	TRBV5-5	TRBD1
TGTGCCAGCAGCCAAAGTCCGGGACAGGCCGCCTACGAGCAGTACTTC	CASSQSPGQAAYEQYF	.	TRBJ2-7	16	TRBV3-1/TRBV3-2	TRBD1
TGCGCCAGCAGTCTTGCCCCAGGGCCGCACACCGGGGAGCTGTTTTTT	CASSLAPGPHTGELFF	.	TRBJ2-2	16	TRBV23-1	.
TGTGCCAGCAGTTACTCGCTATACGACAGACCCTACGAGCAGTACTTC	CASSYSLYDRPYEQYF	.	TRBJ2-7	16	TRBV6-2/TRBV6-3	.
TGTGCCAGCAGTGAACGGGGGCGAGGACAGGGGACCCCTCCCAATGAGCAGTTCTTC	CASSERGRGQGTPPNEQFF	.	TRBJ2-1	19	TRBV6-1	TRBD1
TGTGCCAGCAGCGCCTTAGACAGACTAGCGGAAACCTACGAGCAGTACTTC	CASSALDRLAETYEQYF	once	TRBJ2-7	17	TRBV21-1	.
TGTGCCAGCAGCTTCGGACAGGGAGATTATGGCTACACCTTC	CASSFGQGDYGYTF	.	TRBJ1-2	14	TRBV11-3	TRBD1
TGTGCCAGCAGTCCTCAGCCTAGCGGGGGAGTGACGCAGTATTTT	CASSPQPSGGVTQYF	.	TRBJ2-3	15	TRBV6-5	TRBD2
TGTGCCAGCAGCTTAGAGGCAGGCAGCATCATTTACGAGCAGTACTTC	CASSLEAGSIIYEQYF	.	TRBJ2-7	16	TRBV7-9	.
TGTGCCAGCAGCTTGGCCACAGGGCTGGGTGAAGCTTTCTTT	CASSLATGLGEAFF	.	TRBJ1-1	14	TRBV5-4	.
TGTGCCAGCAGTGAAGGTCGTAGCAATCAGCCCCAGCATTTT	CASSEGRSNQPQHF	.	TRBJ1-5	14	TRBV2	.
TGTGCCAGTAGTATAAGTCTACCCCCAAACACAGATACGCAGTATTTT	CASSISLPPNTDTQYF	.	TRBJ2-3	16	TRBV19	.
TGTGCCAGCAGCGTAACCCCCCGGGACTACAATGAGCAGTTCTTC	CASSVTPRDYNEQFF	.	TRBJ2-1	15	TRBV9	.